What follows are 20 T cell receptor beta chains derived from one specimen sequenced in a study of T-cell reconstitution after alpha-beta-depleted transplantation in children. Library preparation (for TCRbeta) was performed with unique molecular identifiers. TCRdb re-analysed the PCR reads in MiXCR, keeping a single row per CDR3 protein. The table lists 210,000 or so distinct CDR3 sequences, roughly 10% of them singletons. This specimen consisted of PBMCs, obtained before TCRalphabeta/CD19-depleted stem cell transplant. These receptors came from a child younger than two with acute myeloid leukemia, due to receive a stem cell transplant.

A remark on this clonotype: Sequence at one end of the junction differs from germline and may be a read error. V gene TRBV12-3 or TRBV12-4 combines with J gene TRBJ2-1; D uncertain. This CDR3 contains 13 residues. CDR3 in DNA: TGTGCCAGCAGTTTATTGGGAAGGGATGAGCAGCTCTTC. It yields the protein CASSLLGRDEQLF.

Concerning this clonotype: One end of the junction fails to match germline, which may point to a read error. The chain carries TRBV12-3 or TRBV12-4 and TRBJ1-2, with D uncertain. The CDR3 is 13 residues long. The CDR3 region is CASSSGGSDGCTF. In DNA form, the CDR3 reads TGTGCCAGCAGTTCCGGAGGGTCGGATGGCTGCACCTTC.

This clonotype was counted many times. J is TRBJ1-4 and V is TRBV12-3 or TRBV12-4; D is uncertain. Trimming took 2 bases from V and 14 from J, leaving 18 bases between them. This CDR3 is built from 14 residues. Written as DNA, the CDR3 is TGTGCCAGCAGTTTAAGTTCGAATATCGCATCCCTGTTTTTT. Amino acids: CASSLSSNIASLFF.

The chain links TRBV2 to TRBJ2-3; D uncertain. Germline V gives CDR1 SNHLY, CDR2 FYNNEI. Trimming pared 3 bases from V and 4 bases from J, leaving 14 bases between. The CDR3 is 15 amino acids. This chain's CDR3 is CASSDSSSGSDTQYF. The DNA of the CDR3 is TGTGCCAGCAGTGATTCCTCGTCCGGCTCAGATACGCAGTATTTT.

This clonotype was picked up many times. This rearrangement joins TRBV5-1 to TRBJ2-5; 8 bases are a match to TRBD1. The germline V gene encodes CDR1 SGHRS and CDR2 YFSETQ. CDR3 length equals 16 residues. Germline trimming cut 4 bases from V and 2 bases from J; bases unmatched to any gene: 10. The chain's CDR3 is CASSMGTGRGQETQYF. The CDR3 DNA reads as TGCGCCAGCAGCATGGGGACAGGTAGAGGGCAAGAGACCCAGTACTTC.

The CDR3 DNA reads as TGTGCCAGTAGTATCGGGGGTCTCCGGGCCGAGCAGTACTTC. Translated, it gives CASSIGGLRAEQYF. The genes are TRBV19 and TRBJ2-7; possible D gene TRBD2, 6 bases. The CDR3 runs to 14 residues. The V gene's germline CDR1 is LNHDA and CDR2 SQIVND (reference sequence). Trimming pared 3 bases from V and 6 bases from J, leaving 15 bases between.

On this clonotype: A read error may be the cause here, since a much bigger clone is one base away. This chain links TRBV7-6 with TRBJ1-2, with D maybe TRBD1 (5 bases). The CDR3 is 13 residues long. Per germline, CDR1 SGHVS and CDR2 FNYEAQ. The chain's CDR3 is CASSSVQDYGDTF. The CDR3 DNA is TGTGCCAGCAGCTCAGTACAGGACTATGGCGACACCTTC.

In its sample, this clonotype was seen many times. This sequence joins TRBV3-1 and TRBJ2-7; weak D call: TRBD2 (6 bases). The CDR3 totals 15 residues. Germline loops: CDR1 LGHDT, CDR2 YNNKEL (reference sequence). The ends were cut back, 0 bases at V and 3 bases at J, with 12 bases in the middle. The CDR3 protein is CASSQDLAAYYEQYF. The CDR3 DNA is TGTGCCAGCAGCCAAGATTTAGCGGCTTACTACGAGCAGTACTTC.

This clonotype was picked up many times. The gene calls are TRBV10-2 and TRBJ1-2; no clear D gene. Trimming removed 4 bases at V and 4 bases at J, with 7 bases between. The CDR3 is made up of 12 amino acids. Per the germline V gene, CDR1 is WSHSY and CDR2 is SAAADI. In nucleotides, the CDR3 is TGCGCCAGCAGTGCGGACCCCTATGGCTACACCTTC. This gives the protein CASSADPYGYTF.

In this sample, this clonotype turned up many times. J is TRBJ2-2 and V is TRBV6-1; D is perhaps TRBD2 (5 bases). The germline gives CDR1 MNHNS, CDR2 SASEGT. Trimming stripped 6 bases from V and 1 base from J, with 15 bases between. The CDR3 is 16 residues long. CDR3 in DNA: TGTGCCAGCAGGGAGGCGGTTACATTGAACACCGGGGAGCTGTTTTTT. Translated: CASREAVTLNTGELFF.

This clonotype was recorded at least ten times. The chain carries TRBV24-1 and TRBJ2-4, with D perhaps matching TRBD2 (7 bases). There are 13 residues in the CDR3. V was pared by 5 bases and J by 5 bases, with 9 bases between. Germline loops: CDR1 KGHDR, CDR2 SFDVKD. CDR3 bases: TGTGCCACCAGTGGAGGGGGGGAAAACATTCAGTACTTC. Its translation is CATSGGGENIQYF.

This clonotype appeared many times. The V and J genes are TRBV28 and TRBJ1-1; tentative D call: TRBD1 (6 bases). The V end was cut by 6 bases, the J end by 3 bases, with 8 bases between. The length of the CDR3 is 12 residues. Germline loops: CDR1 MDHEN, CDR2 SYDVKM. CDR3 coding DNA: TGTGCCAGCAGCTCAGGGGACACTGAAGCTTTCTTT. Encoded protein: CASSSGDTEAFF.

This clonotype was observed a handful of times. The CDR3 nucleotides read TGTGCCAGCGGTCCCCAGGGGGTAACTAGCACAGATACGCAGTATTTT. Residues: CASGPQGVTSTDTQYF. The gene calls are TRBV6-1 and TRBJ2-3, with 7 bases matching TRBD1. The CDR3 loop spans 16 amino acids. Germline loops: CDR1 MNHNS, CDR2 SASEGT. Germline trimming cut 8 bases from V and 0 bases from J; bases unmatched to any gene: 11.

A remark on this clonotype: A read error is possible here, since a much larger clone lies one base away. The genes are TRBV12-3 or TRBV12-4 and TRBJ2-1; D gene unclear. This CDR3 spans 14 amino acids. CDR3 region: CASSLQYSCNEQFF. The CDR3 DNA follows: TGTGCCAGCAGTTTGCAGTACTCCTGCAATGAGCAGTTCTTC.

As to this clonotype: Being one base from a much bigger clone, this may be a read error. The rearrangement links TRBV5-4 to TRBJ1-2; D not certain. This CDR3 is 15 amino acids long. Germline assignment: CDR1 SGHNT and CDR2 YYREEE (reference sequence). The V gene lost 3 bases and the J gene lost 2 bases, with 14 bases spanning the gap. The CDR3 sequence is CASSSPARPNYGYTF. CDR3 bases: TGTGCCAGCAGCTCCCCGGCACGGCCAAACTATGGCTACACCTTC.

Worth noting for this clonotype: A much larger clone lies a single base off, so this may be a read error. The V call is TRBV12-5, the J call TRBJ1-2; no definite D call. CDR3 length: 12 residues. From germline, CDR1 is LGHNT and CDR2 FRNRAP. The chain's CDR3 is CASGSPTGGDTF. The CDR3 DNA reads as TGTGCTAGTGGTTCCCCCACTGGTGGCGACACCTTC.

There are many counts of this clonotype. This chain uses TRBV24-1 with TRBJ2-3; 10 bases map to TRBD2. V dropped 4 bases and J dropped 2; count of bases not matched to a gene: 5. In germline, CDR1 is KGHDR, CDR2 SFDVKD. The CDR3 is 16 amino acids. In DNA, the CDR3 is TGTGCCACCAGTGAGACTAGCGGGCCCTACACAGATACGCAGTATTTT. Translation: CATSETSGPYTDTQYF.

V gene TRBV11-1 combines with J gene TRBJ2-1, with 8 nucleotides matching TRBD2. Germline-derived CDR1 and CDR2 are SGHAT and FQDESV (reference sequence). The trim removed 4 bases at V and 6 bases at J, leaving 14 bases unmatched. The CDR3 spans 17 residues. CDR3 residues: CASSSPPGAGVFNEQFF. CDR3 in DNA: TGTGCCAGCAGCTCCCCCCCGGGAGCGGGAGTCTTCAATGAGCAGTTCTTC.

This clonotype was recorded at least ten times. The J gene is TRBJ2-3, the V gene TRBV3-1, with 9 bases identical to TRBD1. The CDR3 runs to 17 residues. Germline CDR1 and CDR2: LGHDT and YNNKEL (reference sequence). V gave up 3 bases and J gave up 3 bases; unmatched junction bases: 10. The CDR3 reads CASSHRTGGAGTDTQYF. In nucleotides, the CDR3 is TGTGCCAGCAGCCACCGCACAGGGGGCGCGGGTACAGATACGCAGTATTTT.

This clonotype came up many times. The V call is TRBV6-5, the J call TRBJ2-7; TRBD2 aligns across 12 bases. V lost 4 bases, J lost 6 bases, and 19 bases stayed unmatched. Germline V CDR1 and CDR2: MNHEY, SVGAGI. This CDR3 has 19 residues. The CDR3, as DNA: TGTGCCAGCAGTTCGCGTTACAGGGGCCAGGGACTAGCGGGTTCCGAGCAGTACTTC. Translating gives CASSSRYRGQGLAGSEQYF.